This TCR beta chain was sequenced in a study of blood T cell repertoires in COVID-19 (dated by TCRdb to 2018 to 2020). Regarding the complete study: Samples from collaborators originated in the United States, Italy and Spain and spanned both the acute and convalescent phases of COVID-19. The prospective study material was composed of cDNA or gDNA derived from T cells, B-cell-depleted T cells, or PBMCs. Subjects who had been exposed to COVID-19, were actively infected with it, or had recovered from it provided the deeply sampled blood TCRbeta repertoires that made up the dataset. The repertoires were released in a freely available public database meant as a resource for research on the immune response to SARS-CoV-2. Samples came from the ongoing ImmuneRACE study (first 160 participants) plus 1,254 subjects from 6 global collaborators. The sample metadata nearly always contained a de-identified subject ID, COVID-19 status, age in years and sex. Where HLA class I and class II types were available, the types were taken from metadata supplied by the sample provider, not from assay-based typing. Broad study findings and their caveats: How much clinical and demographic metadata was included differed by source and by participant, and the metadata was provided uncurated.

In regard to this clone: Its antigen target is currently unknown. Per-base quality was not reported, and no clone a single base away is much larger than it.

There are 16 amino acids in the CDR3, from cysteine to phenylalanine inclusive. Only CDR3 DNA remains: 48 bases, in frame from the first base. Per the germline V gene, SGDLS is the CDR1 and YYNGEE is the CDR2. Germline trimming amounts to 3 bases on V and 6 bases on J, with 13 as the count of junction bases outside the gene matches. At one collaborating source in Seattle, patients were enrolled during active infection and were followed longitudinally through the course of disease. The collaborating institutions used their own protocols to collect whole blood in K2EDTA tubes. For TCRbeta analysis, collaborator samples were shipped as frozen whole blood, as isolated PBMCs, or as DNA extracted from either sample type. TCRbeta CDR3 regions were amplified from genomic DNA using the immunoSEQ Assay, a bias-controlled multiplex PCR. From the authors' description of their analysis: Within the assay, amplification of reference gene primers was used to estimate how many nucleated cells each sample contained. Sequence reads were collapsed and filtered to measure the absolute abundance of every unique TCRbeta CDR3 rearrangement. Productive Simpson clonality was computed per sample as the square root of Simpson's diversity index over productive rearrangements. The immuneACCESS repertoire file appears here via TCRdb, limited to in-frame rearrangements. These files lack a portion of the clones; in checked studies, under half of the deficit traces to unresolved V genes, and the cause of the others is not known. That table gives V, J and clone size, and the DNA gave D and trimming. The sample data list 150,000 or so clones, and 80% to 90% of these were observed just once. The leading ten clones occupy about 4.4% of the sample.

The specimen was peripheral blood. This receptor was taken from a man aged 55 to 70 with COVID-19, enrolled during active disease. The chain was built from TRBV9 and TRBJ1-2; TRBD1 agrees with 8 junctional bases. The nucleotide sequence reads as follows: TGTGCCAGCAGCGGGCGACCCAGGGGGCCCCGGAATGGCTACACCTTC. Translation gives CASSGRPRGPRNGYTF.